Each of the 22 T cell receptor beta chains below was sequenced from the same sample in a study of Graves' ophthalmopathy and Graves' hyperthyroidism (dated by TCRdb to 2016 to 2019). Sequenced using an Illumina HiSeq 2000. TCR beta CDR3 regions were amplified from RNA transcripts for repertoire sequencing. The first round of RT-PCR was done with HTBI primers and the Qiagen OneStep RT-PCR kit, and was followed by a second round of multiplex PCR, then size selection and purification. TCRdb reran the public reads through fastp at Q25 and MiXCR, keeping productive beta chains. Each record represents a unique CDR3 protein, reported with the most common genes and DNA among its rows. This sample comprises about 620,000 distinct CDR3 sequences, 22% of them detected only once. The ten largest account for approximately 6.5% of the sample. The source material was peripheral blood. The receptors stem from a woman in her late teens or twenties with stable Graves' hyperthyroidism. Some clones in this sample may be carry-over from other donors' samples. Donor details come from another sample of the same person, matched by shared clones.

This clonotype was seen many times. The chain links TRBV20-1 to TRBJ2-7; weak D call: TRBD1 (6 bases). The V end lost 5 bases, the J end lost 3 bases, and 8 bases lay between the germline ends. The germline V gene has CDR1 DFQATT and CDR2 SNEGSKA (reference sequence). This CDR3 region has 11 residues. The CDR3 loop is CSAGGGYEQYF. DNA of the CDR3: TGCAGTGCTGGGGGCGGCTACGAGCAGTACTTC.

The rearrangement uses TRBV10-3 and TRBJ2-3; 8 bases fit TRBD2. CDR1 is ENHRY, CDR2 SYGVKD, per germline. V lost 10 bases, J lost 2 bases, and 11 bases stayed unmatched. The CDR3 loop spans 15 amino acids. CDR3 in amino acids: CATQNSGGITDTQYF. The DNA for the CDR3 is TGTGCCACCCAGAACAGCGGGGGTATCACAGATACGCAGTATTTT.

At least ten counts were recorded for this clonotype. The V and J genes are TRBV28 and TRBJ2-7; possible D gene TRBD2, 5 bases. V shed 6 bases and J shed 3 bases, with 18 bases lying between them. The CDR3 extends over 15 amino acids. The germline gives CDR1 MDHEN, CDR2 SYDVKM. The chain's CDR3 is CASRSSPGINYEQYF. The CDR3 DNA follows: TGTGCCAGCAGGTCCTCCCCCGGGATAAACTACGAGCAGTACTTC.

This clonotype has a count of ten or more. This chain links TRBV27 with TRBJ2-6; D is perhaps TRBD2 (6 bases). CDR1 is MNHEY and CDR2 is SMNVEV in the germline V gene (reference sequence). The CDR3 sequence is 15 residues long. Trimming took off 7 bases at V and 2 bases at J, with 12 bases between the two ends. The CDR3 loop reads CASNPAGPGANVLTF. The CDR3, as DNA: TGTGCCAGCAACCCGGCGGGGCCTGGGGCCAACGTCCTGACTTTC.

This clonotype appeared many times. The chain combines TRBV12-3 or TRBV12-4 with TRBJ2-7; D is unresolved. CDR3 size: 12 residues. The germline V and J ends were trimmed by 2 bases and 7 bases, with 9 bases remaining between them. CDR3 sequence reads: CASSLRPREQYF. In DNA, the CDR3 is TGTGCCAGCAGTTTAAGACCCAGAGAGCAGTACTTC.

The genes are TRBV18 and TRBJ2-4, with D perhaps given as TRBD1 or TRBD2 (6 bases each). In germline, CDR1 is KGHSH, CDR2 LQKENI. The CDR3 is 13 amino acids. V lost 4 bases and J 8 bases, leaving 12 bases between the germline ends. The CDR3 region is CASSQGERDIQYF. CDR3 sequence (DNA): TGTGCCAGCTCACAGGGGGAGCGGGACATTCAGTACTTC. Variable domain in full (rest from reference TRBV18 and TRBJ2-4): NAGVMQNPRHLVRRRGQEARLRCSPMKGHSHVYWYRQLPEEGLKFMVYLQKENIIDESGMPKERFSAEFPKEGPSILRIQQVVRGDSAAYFCASSQGERDIQYFGAGTRLSVL.

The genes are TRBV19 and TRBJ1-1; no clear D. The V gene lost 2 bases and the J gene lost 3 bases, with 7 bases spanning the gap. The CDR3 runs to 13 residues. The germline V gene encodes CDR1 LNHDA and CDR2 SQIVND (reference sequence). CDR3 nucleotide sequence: TGTGCCAGTAGTATAAATCGGGACACTGAAGCTTTCTTT. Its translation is CASSINRDTEAFF.

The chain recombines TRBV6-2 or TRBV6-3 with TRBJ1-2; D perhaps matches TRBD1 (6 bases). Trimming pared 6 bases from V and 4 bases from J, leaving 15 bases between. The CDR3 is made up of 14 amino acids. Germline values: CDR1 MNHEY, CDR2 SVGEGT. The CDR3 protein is CASRTFTGTYGYTF. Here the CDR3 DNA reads TGTGCCAGCAGAACGTTCACAGGGACCTATGGCTACACCTTC.

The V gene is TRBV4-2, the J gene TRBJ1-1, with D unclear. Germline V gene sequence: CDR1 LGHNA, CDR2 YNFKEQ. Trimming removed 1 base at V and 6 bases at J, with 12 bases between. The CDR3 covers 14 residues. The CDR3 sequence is CASSQGRTSPEAFF. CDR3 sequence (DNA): TGTGCCAGCAGCCAAGGGCGTACAAGTCCTGAAGCTTTCTTT.

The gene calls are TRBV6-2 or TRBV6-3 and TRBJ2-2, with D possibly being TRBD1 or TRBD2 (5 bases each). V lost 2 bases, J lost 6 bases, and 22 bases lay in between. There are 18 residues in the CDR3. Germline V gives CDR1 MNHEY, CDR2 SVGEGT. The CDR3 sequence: CASSYGGTTPTPPGELFF. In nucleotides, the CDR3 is TGTGCCAGCAGTTACGGGGGAACGACTCCCACTCCCCCCGGGGAGCTGTTTTTT.

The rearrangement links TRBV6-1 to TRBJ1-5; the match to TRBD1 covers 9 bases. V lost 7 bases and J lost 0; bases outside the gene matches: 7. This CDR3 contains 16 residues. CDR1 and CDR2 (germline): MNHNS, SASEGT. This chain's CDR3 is CASNVQGARSNQPQHF. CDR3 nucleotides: TGTGCCAGCAACGTACAGGGGGCGCGTAGCAATCAGCCCCAGCATTTT.

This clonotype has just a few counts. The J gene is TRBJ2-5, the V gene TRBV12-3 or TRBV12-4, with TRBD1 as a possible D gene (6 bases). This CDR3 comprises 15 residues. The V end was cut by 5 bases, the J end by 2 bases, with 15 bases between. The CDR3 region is CASSLHTGTQETQYF. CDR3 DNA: TGTGCCAGCAGTCTTCATACAGGGACGCAAGAGACCCAGTACTTC.

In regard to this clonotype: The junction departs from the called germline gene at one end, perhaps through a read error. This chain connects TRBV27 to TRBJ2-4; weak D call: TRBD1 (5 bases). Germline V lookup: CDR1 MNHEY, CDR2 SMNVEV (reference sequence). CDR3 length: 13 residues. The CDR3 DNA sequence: TGTGCCAGCAGTTTATCATCAGGGAACATTAAGTACTTC. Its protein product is CASSLSSGNIKYF.

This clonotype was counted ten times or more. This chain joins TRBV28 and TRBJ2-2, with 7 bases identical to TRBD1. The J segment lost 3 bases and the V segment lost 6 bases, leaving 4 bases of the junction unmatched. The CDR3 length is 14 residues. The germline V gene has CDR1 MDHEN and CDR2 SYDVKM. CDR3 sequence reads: CASSRGQHTGELFF. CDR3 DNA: TGTGCCAGCAGCCGGGGACAGCACACCGGGGAGCTGTTTTTT.

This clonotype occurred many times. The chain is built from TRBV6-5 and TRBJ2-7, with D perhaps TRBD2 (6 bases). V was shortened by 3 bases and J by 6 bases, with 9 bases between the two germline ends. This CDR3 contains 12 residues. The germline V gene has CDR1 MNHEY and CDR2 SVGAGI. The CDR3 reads CASSYGGTEQYF. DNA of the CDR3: TGTGCCAGCAGTTATGGGGGGACCGAGCAGTACTTC.

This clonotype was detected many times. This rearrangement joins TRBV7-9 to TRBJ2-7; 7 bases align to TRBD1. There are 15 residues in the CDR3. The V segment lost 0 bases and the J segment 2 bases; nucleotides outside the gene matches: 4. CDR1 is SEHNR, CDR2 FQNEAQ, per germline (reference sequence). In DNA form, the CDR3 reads TGTGCCAGCAGCTTAGCTGGGACAGCCGCCTACGAGCAGTACTTC. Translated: CASSLAGTAAYEQYF.

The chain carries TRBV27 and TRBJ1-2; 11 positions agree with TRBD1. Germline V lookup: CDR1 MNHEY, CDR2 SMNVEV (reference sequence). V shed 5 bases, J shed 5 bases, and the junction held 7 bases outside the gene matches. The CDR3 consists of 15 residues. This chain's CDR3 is CASSARDRGGYGYTF. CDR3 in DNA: TGTGCCAGCAGTGCACGGGACAGGGGGGGATATGGCTACACCTTC.

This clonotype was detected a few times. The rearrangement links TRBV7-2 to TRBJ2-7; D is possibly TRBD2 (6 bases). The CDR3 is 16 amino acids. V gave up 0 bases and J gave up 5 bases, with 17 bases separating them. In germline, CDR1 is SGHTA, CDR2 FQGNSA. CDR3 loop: CASSLARASVPHEQYF. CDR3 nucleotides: TGTGCCAGCAGCTTAGCAAGGGCTAGCGTGCCCCACGAGCAGTACTTC.

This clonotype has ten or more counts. CDR3 DNA: TGTGCCAGCAGCCGGGACAGCTTCTACGAGCAGTACTTC. It is translated as CASSRDSFYEQYF. The chain links TRBV2 to TRBJ2-7; 7 nucleotides line up with TRBD1. The CDR3 sequence is 13 residues long. Trimming took 6 bases from V and 3 from J; bases not matched to a gene: 5. CDR1 and CDR2 from the germline V gene are SNHLY and FYNNEI.

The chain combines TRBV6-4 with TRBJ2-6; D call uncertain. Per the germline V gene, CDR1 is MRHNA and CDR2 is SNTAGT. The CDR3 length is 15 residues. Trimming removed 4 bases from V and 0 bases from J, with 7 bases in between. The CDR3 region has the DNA TGTGCCAGCAGTGTTTCGCCCTCTGGGGCCAACGTCCTGACTTTC. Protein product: CASSVSPSGANVLTF.

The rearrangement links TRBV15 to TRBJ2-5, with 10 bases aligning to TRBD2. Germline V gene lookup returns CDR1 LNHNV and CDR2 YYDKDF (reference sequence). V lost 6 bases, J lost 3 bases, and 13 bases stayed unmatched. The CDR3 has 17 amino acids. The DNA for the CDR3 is TGTGCCACCAGAGGAGGTTCCGCAGGACTAGCGGAAGAGACCCAGTACTTC. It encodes CATRGGSAGLAEETQYF.

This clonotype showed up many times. CDR3 region: CATSGANLAKNIQYF. The CDR3 DNA is TGTGCCACCAGCGGGGCCAATCTAGCCAAAAACATTCAGTACTTC. The rearrangement uses TRBV15 and TRBJ2-4; possibly TRBD1 for D (5 bases). The V and J ends lost 5 bases and 0 bases respectively, with 11 bases between them. CDR3 size: 15 residues. Per the germline V gene, CDR1 is LNHNV and CDR2 is YYDKDF (reference sequence).